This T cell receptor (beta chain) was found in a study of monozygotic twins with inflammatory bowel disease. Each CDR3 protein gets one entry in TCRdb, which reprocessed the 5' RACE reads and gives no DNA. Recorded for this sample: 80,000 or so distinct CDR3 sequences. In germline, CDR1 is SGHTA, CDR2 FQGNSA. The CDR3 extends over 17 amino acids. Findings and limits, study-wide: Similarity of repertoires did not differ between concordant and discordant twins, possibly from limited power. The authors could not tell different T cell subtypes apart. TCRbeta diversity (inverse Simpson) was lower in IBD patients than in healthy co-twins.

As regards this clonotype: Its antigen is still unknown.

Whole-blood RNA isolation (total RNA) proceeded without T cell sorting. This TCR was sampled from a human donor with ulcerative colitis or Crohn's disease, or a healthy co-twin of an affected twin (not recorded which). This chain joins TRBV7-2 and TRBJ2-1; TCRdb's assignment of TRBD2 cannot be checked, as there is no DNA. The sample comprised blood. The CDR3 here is CASSPPGLAGGMNEQFF.